This TCR beta chain was identified in a study of blood T cells in healthy people across ages. On the study more broadly: About one barcoded TCR beta cDNA was captured per two T cells.

Alongside a J-beta primer mix, a sample-barcoded 5' primer served in a second PCR lasting roughly 7 to 12 cycles. Researchers report that a template-switch adaptor with 12 random nucleotides tagged each cDNA molecule. MiXCR, applied by TCRdb to the 5' RACE reads, yields one record per CDR3 protein. The repertoire includes 700,000 to 950,000 distinct CDR3 sequences, roughly 44% of them detected once, and about 20% sits in the top ten. Study results and caveats: Researchers report that TCR beta diversity correlated strongly with naive T cell percentage.

The CDR3 is 14 amino acids. Germline V gene data show CDR1 as MNHEY and CDR2 as SVGAGI. The V and J ends lost 7 bases and 5 bases, in that order; junction bases with no gene match: 7. The sample holds a few counts of this clonotype. No antigen is known for it. The V and J genes are TRBV6-5 and TRBJ2-5; 10 bases fit TRBD1. Sequencing used blood. The TCR comes from a woman in her fifties or sixties in good health. Here the CDR3 reads CASTETGGRETQYF. CDR3 nucleotides: TGTGCCAGCACCGAGACAGGGGGCCGGGAGACCCAGTACTTC.